This TCR beta chain appears in the sequencing data of a study of blood T cell repertoires in COVID-19. Background on the study: Material from acute and convalescent COVID-19 was sourced from the United States, Italy and Spain. T cells, B-cell-depleted T cells, or PBMCs supplied cDNA or gDNA.

This clone was detected a few times. The CDR3 loop spans 15 amino acids. Per the germline V gene, CDR1 is MNHGY and CDR2 is SAAAGT. V lost 2 bases, J lost 3 bases, and 10 bases lay in between. Study processing details: The assay estimated nucleated cells by amplifying reference gene primers. Assay used: immunoSEQ multiplex PCR; TCRdb lists only in-frame clones, some missing. V, J and clone size reflect that table, while D and trimming were determined from the DNA. The sample lists over 130,000 clones; roughly 80% were seen once. This chain connects TRBV6-8 to TRBJ2-2; TRBD2 is a possible D gene (6 bases). The sequence was collected from a man in his fifties with acute or convalescent COVID-19. Sequenced material: peripheral blood. The CDR3: CASSYRREHTGELFF. The CDR3 nucleotides are TGTGCCAGCAGTTACAGGAGGGAGCACACCGGGGAGCTGTTTTTT.